This record covers a single T cell receptor beta chain. Its specificity is not known. This entry comes from a study of shared clonotypes between healthy human individuals. Subsets obtained from CD4+ cells comprised CD45RA+ naive and CD45RA-negative memory cells. The CDR3 length is 13 residues. From germline, CDR1 is MDHEN and CDR2 SYDVKM. With 3 bases removed from V and 2 bases from J, the gap between germline ends came to 8 bases. Study-level points and caveats: Clonotype sharing among donors, it was expected, would be affected by sequencing depth.

The authors ran the assay at deep level. Evenly divided among several immunoSEQ plates was the genomic DNA of each subset. Profiling relied on immunoSEQ multiplex PCR, and the TCRdb table lists in-frame clones only, not all of them. The sample consists of more than 850,000 clones, approximately 80% of them appearing once. This sequence joins TRBV28 and TRBJ2-7, with D unclear. This TCR was recovered from a man aged 18 to 29 in good health. Some clones in this sample may be carry-over from other donors' samples. The sequencing sample was made of memory CD4+ T cells from PBMCs. Subset indicated: CD45RA-negative fraction. The CDR3 coding sequence is TGTGCCAGCAGTTTGAATAACCCCTACGAGCAGTACTTC. It translates to CASSLNNPYEQYF.